The T cell receptor (beta chain) under discussion was sequenced for a study of blood T cell repertoires in COVID-19. Study overall: Samples taken during acute and convalescent COVID-19 were collected in the United States, Italy and Spain. In each case, the material was cDNA or gDNA derived from T cells, B-cell-depleted T cells, or PBMCs.

Germline CDR1 SGHTA, CDR2 FQGNSA. This CDR3 region has 15 residues. With 4 bases removed from V and 1 base from J, the gap between germline ends came to 10 bases. How the authors handled the data: Nucleated cell counts were estimated from reference gene primer amplification. This table comes from immunoSEQ multiplex PCR, and its TCRdb copy is limited to in-frame clones, with some not included. The V and J calls and clone size come from that table; D and trimming were worked out from the DNA. Of around 150,000 clones in the sample, 87% were seen once. The clonotype comes from a woman aged 55 to 70 with active or convalescent COVID-19. What was sequenced was peripheral blood. The V call is TRBV7-2, the J call TRBJ2-2; the D gene is possibly TRBD1 (5 bases). Written as DNA, the CDR3 is TGTGCCAGCAGCTATCAAGGGGTGAACACCGGGGAGCTGTTTTTT. It encodes CASSYQGVNTGELFF.